These T cell receptor beta chains were read from a single sample in a study of blood T cell repertoires in COVID-19. Method: immunoSEQ multiplex PCR; TCRdb's copy keeps in-frame clones and lacks some. The sample has roughly 150,000 clones, 80% to 90% seen once; the top ten hold approximately 19%. Sequencing was carried out using peripheral blood. The source of these receptors is a woman in her seventies who had recovered from COVID-19. Both conserved end residues are part of each CDR3. Each record gives: V gene, D gene, clone size, J gene, CDR3 DNA, CDR3 protein. The D gene is left open where the match is weak. The size of a clone is reported for some rows only, either as once, few or many, or as a class for expanded clones.

>TRBV9|TRBD2|.|TRBJ2-3
TGTGCCAGCAGCGGCTTAGCGGGTAGCACAGATACGCAGTATTTT
CASSGLAGSTDTQYF
>TRBV5-1|.|.|TRBJ2-5
TGCGCCAGCAGCTTGGTCCCAGGCCAAGAGACCCAGTACTTC
CASSLVPGQETQYF
>TRBV5-4|TRBD1|.|TRBJ2-1
TGTGCCAGCAGCGGCCCGGGACAGGGATACAATGAGCAGTTCTTC
CASSGPGQGYNEQFF
>TRBV10-3|.|.|TRBJ2-7
TGTGCCATCAGAACAGGGATGTCTCACTACGAGCAGTACTTC
CAIRTGMSHYEQYF
>TRBV15|.|.|TRBJ2-6
TGTGCCACCGGGGGGGCCCGCTCTGGGGCCAACGTCCTGACTTTC
CATGGARSGANVLTF
>TRBV11-2|TRBD2|once|TRBJ2-5
TGTGCCAGCAGCTTGGGCGCTAGCGGGAGACCCCTGGGGGAGACCCAGTACTTC
CASSLGASGRPLGETQYF
>TRBV19|.|.|TRBJ1-2
TGTGCCAGTAGCCCGACACCTTATGGCTACACCTTC
CASSPTPYGYTF
>TRBV30|.|.|TRBJ2-2
TGTGCCTGGAGTGGTGCGGGATACACCGGGGAGCTGTTTTTT
CAWSGAGYTGELFF
>TRBV19|.|.|TRBJ1-2
TGTGCCAGTAGTATTTCTTATCGTCGGGGGGCTAACTATGGCTACACCTTC
CASSISYRRGANYGYTF
>TRBV4-3|TRBD2|.|TRBJ2-5
TGCGCCAGCAGCCAAGATCTAGCGGGAGGGCAAGAGACCCAGTACTTC
CASSQDLAGGQETQYF
>TRBV7-8|.|.|TRBJ1-2
TGTGCCAGCAGCGCCCTCCGGGGGTCAGGGAGTGGCTACACCTTC
CASSALRGSGSGYTF
>TRBV28|TRBD2|.|TRBJ2-4
TGTGCCAGCACCCCGGCGGGGGAATTTCTAAACATTCAGTACTTC
CASTPAGEFLNIQYF
>TRBV5-1|.|few|TRBJ2-5
TGCGCCAGCAGCTTGGCTACCCACCAAGAGACCCAGTACTTC
CASSLATHQETQYF
>TRBV19|TRBD2|.|TRBJ2-3
TGTGCCAGTACCCCAGTGGGGGGGGATACGCAGTATTTT
CASTPVGGDTQYF
>TRBV19|.|.|TRBJ2-1
TGTGCCAGTAGTATAATTGCGGGGGCAGCGAATGAGCAGTTCTTC
CASSIIAGAANEQFF
>TRBV18|.|.|TRBJ1-5
TGTGCCAGCTCACCCTGGGGGGGCGACCATCAGCCCCAGCATTTT
CASSPWGGDHQPQHF
>TRBV9|.|.|TRBJ2-3
TGTGCCAGCACCAACACAGATACGCAGTATTTT
CASTNTDTQYF
>TRBV18|.|.|TRBJ1-4
TGTGCCAGCTCACCTACGCAGCGTGAAAAACTGTTTTTT
CASSPTQREKLFF
>TRBV5-1|.|.|TRBJ1-4
TGCGCCAGCAGCTTAACAGGGTCGGGAACTAATGAAAAACTGTTTTTT
CASSLTGSGTNEKLFF
>TRBV27|.|.|TRBJ1-6
TGTGCCAGCGGACTACGGGAGGGGGTGGTTTCACCCCTCCACTTT
CASGLREGVVSPLHF
>TRBV9|.|once|TRBJ1-5
TGTGCCAGCAGCGTAGGGCCAGGGATGGGCAATCAGCCCCAGCATTTT
CASSVGPGMGNQPQHF
>TRBV4-3|.|.|TRBJ1-2
TGCGCCAGCAGCCAAGAGAGGGCAAGCTATGGCTACACCTTC
CASSQERASYGYTF
>TRBV7-8|.|.|TRBJ1-2
TGTGCCAGCCTATGGGGGGGGTGGGCCCCCGGGGGCTACACCTTC
CASLWGGWAPGGYTF
>TRBV10-3|.|.|TRBJ2-7
TGTGCCATCAGCAGGGGGGTCAACGAGCAGTACTTC
CAISRGVNEQYF
>TRBV4-2|.|.|TRBJ1-2
TGTGCCAGCAGCCAAGAGGTGGGGGGGGAGGGAGGCTACACCTTC
CASSQEVGGEGGYTF
>TRBV29-1|.|.|TRBJ2-4
TGCAGCGGGGAGATAGCCAAAAACATTCAGTACTTC
CSGEIAKNIQYF